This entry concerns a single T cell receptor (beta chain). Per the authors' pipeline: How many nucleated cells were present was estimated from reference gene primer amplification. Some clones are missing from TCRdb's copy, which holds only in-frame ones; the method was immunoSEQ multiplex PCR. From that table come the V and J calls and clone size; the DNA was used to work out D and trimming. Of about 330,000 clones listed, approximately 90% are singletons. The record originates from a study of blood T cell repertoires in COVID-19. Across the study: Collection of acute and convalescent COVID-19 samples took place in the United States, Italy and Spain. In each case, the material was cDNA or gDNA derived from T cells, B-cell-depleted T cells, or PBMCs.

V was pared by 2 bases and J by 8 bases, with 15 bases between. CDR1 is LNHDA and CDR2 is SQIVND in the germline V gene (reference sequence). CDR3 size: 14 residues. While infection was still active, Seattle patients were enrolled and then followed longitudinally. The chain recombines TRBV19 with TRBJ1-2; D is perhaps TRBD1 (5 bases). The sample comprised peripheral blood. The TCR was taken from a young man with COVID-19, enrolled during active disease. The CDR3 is CASSIPIQGGGYTF. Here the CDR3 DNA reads TGTGCCAGTAGTATACCGATCCAGGGTGGAGGCTACACCTTC.